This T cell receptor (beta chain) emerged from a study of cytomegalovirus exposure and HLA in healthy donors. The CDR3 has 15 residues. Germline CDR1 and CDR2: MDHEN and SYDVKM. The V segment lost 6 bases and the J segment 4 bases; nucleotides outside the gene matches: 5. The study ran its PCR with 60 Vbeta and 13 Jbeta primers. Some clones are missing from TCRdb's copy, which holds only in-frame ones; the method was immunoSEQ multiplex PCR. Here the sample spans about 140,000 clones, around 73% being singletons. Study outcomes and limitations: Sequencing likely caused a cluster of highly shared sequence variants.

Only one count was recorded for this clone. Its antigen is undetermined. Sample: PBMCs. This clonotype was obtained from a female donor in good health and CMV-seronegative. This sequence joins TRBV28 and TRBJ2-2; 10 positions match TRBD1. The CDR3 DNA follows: TGTGCCAGCAGCGACAGGGGGCTAAGCACCGGGGAGCTGTTTTTT. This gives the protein CASSDRGLSTGELFF.